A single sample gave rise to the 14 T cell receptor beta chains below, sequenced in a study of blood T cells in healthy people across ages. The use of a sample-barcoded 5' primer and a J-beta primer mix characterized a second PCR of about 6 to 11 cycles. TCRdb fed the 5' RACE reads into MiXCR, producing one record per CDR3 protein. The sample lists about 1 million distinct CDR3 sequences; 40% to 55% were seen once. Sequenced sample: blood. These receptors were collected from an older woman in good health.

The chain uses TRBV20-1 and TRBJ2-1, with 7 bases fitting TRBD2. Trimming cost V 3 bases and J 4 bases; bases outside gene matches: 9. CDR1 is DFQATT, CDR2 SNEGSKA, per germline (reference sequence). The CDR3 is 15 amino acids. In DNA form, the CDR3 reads TGCAGTGCTAGTCCAGGCGGGAGCACTTACAATGAGCAGTTCTTC. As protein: CSASPGGSTYNEQFF.

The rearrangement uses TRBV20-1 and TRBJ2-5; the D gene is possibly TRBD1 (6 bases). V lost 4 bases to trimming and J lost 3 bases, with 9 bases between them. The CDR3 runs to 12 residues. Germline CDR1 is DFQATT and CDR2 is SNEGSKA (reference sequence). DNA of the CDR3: TGCAGTGCTACGCAGGGGAAAGAGACCCAGTACTTC. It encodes CSATQGKETQYF.

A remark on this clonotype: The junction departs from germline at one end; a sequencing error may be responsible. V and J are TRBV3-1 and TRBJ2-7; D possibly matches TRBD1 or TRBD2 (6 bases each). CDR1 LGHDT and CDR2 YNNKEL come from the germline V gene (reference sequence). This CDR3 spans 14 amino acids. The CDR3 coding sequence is TGTGCCAGTAGCCAAAGGGGGGCCCTCTACGAGCAGTACTTC. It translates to CASSQRGALYEQYF.

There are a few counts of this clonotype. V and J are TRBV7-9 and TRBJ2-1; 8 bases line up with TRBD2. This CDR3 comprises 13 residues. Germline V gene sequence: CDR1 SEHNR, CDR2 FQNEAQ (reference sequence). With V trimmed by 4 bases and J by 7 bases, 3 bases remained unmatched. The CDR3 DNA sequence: TGTGCCAGCAGCTCGGCGGGAGGAAATGAGCAGTTCTTC. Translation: CASSSAGGNEQFF.

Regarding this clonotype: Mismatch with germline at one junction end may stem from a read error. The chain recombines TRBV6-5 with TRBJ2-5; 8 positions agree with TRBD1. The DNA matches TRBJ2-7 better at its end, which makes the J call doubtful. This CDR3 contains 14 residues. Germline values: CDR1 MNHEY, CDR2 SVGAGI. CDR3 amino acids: CVSRKPGQVYEQYF. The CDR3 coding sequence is TGTGTCAGCAGAAAACCGGGACAGGTCTACGAGCAGTACTTC.

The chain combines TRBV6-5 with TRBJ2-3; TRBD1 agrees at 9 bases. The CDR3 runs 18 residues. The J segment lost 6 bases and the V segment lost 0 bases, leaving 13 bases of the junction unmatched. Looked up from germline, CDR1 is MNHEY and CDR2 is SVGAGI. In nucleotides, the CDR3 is TGTGCCAGCAGTTACTCCAGACAGGGGGTTATCGAATCGGATACGCAGTATTTT. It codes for CASSYSRQGVIESDTQYF.

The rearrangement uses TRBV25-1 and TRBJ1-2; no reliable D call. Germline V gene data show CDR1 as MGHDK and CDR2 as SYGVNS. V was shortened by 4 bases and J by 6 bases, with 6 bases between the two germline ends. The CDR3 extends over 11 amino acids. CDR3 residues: CASSVLDGYTF. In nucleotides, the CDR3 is TGTGCCAGCAGTGTCCTAGATGGCTACACCTTC.

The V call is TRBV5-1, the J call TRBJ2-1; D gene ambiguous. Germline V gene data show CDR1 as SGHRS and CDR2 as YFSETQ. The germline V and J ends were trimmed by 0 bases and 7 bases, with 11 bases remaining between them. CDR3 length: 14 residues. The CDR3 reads CASSLGNLLNEQFF. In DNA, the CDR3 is TGCGCCAGCAGCTTGGGAAATCTACTAAATGAGCAGTTCTTC.

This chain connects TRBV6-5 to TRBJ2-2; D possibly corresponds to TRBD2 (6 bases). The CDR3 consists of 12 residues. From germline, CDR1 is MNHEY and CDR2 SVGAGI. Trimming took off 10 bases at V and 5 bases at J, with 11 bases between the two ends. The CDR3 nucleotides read TGTGCCACCCGGGAGAAGACCGGGGAGCTGTTTTTT. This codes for CATREKTGELFF.

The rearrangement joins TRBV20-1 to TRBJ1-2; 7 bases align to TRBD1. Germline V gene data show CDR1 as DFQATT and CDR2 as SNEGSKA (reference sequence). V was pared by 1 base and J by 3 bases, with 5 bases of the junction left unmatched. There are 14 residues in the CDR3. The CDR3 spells CSARVRGGDYGYTF. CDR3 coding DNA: TGCAGTGCTAGAGTCAGGGGGGGTGACTATGGCTACACCTTC.

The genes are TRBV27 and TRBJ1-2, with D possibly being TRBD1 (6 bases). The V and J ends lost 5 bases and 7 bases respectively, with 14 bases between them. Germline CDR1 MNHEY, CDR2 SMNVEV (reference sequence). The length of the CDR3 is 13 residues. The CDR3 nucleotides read TGTGCCAGCAGTGGCAGGGGAGGGAGTGGCTACACCTTC. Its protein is CASSGRGGSGYTF.

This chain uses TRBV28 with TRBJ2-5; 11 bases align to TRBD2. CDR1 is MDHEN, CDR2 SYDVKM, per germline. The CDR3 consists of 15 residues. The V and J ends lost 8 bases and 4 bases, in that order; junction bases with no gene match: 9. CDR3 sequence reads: CASQGLAVRGETQYF. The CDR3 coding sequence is TGTGCCAGCCAGGGACTAGCGGTGAGGGGAGAGACCCAGTACTTC.

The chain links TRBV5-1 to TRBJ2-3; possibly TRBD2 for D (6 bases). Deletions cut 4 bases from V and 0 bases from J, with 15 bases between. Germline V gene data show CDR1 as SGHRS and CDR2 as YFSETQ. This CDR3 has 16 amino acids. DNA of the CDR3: TGCGCCAGCAGCGCGATGCGGGGATCTAGCACAGATACGCAGTATTTT. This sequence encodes CASSAMRGSSTDTQYF.

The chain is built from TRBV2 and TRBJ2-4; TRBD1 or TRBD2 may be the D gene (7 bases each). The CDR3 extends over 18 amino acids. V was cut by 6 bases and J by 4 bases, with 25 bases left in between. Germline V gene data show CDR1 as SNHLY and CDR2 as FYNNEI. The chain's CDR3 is CASREKRGLAEAKNIQYF. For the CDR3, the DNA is TGTGCCAGCAGAGAGAAAAGGGGGCTAGCGGAGGCTAAAAACATTCAGTACTTC.